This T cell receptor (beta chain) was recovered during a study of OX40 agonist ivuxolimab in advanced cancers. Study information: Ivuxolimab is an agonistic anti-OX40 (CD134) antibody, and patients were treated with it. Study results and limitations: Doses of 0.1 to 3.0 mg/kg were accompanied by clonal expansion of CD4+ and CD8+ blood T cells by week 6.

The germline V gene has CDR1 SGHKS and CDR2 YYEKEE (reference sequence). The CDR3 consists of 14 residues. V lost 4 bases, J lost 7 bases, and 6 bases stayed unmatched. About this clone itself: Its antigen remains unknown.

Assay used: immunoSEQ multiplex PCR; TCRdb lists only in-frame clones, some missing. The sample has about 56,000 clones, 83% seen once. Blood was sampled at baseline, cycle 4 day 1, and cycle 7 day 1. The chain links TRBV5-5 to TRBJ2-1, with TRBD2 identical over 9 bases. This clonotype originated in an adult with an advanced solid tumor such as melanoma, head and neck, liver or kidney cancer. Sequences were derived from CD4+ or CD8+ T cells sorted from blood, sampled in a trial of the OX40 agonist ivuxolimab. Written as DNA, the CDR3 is TGTGCCAGCAGCCTACAAGCGGGGGGAAATGAGCAGTTCTTC. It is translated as CASSLQAGGNEQFF.